This TCR beta chain was sequenced for a study of beta chain features in type 1 diabetes. CDR3 size: 15 residues. Germline V gene data show CDR1 as LNHDA and CDR2 as SQIVND (reference sequence). J was trimmed by 4 bases and V by 5 bases; bases with no gene match: 11. Broader study findings: Type 1 diabetes patients had TCRB CDR3s that were shorter (moderately but significantly so) in all four CD4+ subsets.

This clone was seen only a few times. No antigen is known for it. The study reverse transcribed the entire isolated RNA, so it sequenced expressed TCRB transcripts. Method: immunoSEQ multiplex PCR; TCRdb's copy keeps in-frame clones and lacks some. This table holds 600,000 to 700,000 clones, roughly 12% found once. The chain couples TRBV19 to TRBJ2-7; 7 bases agree with TRBD1. The receptor was derived from a man younger than 35 with type 1 diabetes. The material sequenced was naive CD4+ T cells from blood. The CDR3 sequence is CASSPGTEGQYEQYF. CDR3 sequence (DNA): TGTGCCAGTAGTCCCGGGACAGAGGGTCAGTACGAGCAGTACTTC.